This TCR beta chain was sequenced for a study of CD8 T cells in ankylosing spondylitis. Study conclusions and caveats: Roughly eight highly homologous variants made up a TCR beta motif that seemed to typify ankylosing spondylitis blood.

MiXCR was run by TCRdb on the 5' RACE reads, yielding one entry per CDR3 protein. The table lists about 540,000 distinct CDR3 sequences, 12% of them singletons. There are 15 residues in the CDR3. J was trimmed by 2 bases and V by 5 bases; bases with no gene match: 6. Germline values: CDR1 SQVTM, CDR2 ANQGSEA. In its sample, this clonotype was seen a few times. Its matching antigen is unknown. The chain has TRBV29-1 and TRBJ1-3; 10 bases line up with TRBD1. This receptor was identified in a male donor with ankylosing spondylitis. The sample taken for sequencing was blood, either unsorted or a sorted T cell fraction (not recorded which). In DNA, the CDR3 is TGCAGCGTTCAAGGGGGACAGGGGACTGGAAACACCATATATTTT. It encodes CSVQGGQGTGNTIYF.